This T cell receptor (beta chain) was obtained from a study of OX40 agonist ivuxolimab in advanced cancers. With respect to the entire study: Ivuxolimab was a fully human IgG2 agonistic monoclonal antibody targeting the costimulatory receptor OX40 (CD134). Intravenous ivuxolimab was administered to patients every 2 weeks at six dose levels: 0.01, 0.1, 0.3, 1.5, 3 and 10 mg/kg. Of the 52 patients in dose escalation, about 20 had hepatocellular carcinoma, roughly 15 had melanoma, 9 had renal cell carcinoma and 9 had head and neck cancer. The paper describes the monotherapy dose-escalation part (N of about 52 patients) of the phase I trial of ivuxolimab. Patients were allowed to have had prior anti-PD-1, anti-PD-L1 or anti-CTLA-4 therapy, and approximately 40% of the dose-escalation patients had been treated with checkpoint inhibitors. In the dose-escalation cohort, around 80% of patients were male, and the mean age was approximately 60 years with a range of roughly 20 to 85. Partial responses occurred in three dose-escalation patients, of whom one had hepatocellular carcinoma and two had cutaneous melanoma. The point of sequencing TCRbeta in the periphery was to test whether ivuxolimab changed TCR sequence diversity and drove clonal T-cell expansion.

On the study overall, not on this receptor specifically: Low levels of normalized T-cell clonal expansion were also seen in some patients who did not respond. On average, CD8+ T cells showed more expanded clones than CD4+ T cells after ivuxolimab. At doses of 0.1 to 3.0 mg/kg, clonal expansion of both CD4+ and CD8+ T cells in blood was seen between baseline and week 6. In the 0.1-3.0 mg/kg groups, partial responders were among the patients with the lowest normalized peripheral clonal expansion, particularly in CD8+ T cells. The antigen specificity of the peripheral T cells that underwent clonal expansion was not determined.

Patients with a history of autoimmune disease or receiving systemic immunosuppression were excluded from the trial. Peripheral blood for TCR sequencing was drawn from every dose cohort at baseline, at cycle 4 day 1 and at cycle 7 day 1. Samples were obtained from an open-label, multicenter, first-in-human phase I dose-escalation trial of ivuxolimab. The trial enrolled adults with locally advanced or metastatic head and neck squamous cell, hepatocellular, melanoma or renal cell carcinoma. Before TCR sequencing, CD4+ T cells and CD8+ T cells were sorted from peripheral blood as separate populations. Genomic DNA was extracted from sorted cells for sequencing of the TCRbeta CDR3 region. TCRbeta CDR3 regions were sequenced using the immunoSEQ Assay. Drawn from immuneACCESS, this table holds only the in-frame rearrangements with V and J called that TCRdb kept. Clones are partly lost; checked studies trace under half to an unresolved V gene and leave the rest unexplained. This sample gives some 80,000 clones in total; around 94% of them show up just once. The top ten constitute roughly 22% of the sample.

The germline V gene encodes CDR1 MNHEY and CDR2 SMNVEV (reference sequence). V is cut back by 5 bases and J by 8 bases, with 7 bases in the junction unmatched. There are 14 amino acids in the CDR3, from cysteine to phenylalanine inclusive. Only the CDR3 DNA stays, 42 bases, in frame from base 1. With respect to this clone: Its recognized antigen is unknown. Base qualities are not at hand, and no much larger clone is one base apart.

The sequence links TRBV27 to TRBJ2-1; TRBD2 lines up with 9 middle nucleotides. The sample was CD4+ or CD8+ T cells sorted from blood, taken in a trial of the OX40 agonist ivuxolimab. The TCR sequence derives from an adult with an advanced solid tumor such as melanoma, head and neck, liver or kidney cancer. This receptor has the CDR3 CASSVSGSLDEQFF. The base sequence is TGTGCCAGCAGTGTTAGCGGGAGTCTGGATGAGCAGTTCTTC.